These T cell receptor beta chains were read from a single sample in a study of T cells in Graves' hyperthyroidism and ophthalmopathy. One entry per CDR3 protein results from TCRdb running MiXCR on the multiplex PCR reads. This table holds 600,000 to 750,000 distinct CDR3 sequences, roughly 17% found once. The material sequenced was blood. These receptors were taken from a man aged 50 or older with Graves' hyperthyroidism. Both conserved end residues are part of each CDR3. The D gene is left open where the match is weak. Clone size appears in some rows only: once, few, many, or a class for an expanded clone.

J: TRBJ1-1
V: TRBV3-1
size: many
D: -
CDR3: CASSQVSGTEAFF
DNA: TGTGCCAGCAGCCAAGTCAGTGGCACTGAAGCTTTCTTT

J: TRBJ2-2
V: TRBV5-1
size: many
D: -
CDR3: CASTQGSLTVGELFF
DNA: TGCGCCAGCACCCAGGGGTCGTTAACCGTCGGGGAGCTGTTTTTT

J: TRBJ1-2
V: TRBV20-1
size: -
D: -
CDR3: CSTQQGLGYTF
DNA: TGCAGTACGCAACAAGGGCTTGGCTACACCTTC

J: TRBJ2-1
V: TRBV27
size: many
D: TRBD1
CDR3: CASRDSDRFLQNEQFF
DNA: TGTGCCAGCAGGGATTCGGACAGGTTTCTCCAAAATGAGCAGTTCTTC

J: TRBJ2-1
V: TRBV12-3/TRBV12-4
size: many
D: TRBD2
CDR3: CASSPLITGGLNEQFF
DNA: TGTGCCAGCAGTCCTCTAATAACGGGGGGGCTCAATGAGCAGTTCTTC

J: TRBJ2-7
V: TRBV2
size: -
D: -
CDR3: CASSPGLGLYEQYF
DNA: TGTGCCAGCAGCCCAGGACTGGGGCTCTACGAGCAGTACTTC

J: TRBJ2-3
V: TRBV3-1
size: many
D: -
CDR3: CASSLVVQGMQPDTQYF
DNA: TGTGCCAGCAGCCTAGTCGTACAGGGAATGCAACCAGATACGCAGTATTTT

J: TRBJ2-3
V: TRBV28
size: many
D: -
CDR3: CASSLGGTSTDTQYF
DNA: TGTGCCAGCAGTTTAGGCGGAACTAGCACAGATACGCAGTATTTT

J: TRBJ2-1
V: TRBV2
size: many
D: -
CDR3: CASSGVEGNEQFF
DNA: TGTGCCAGCAGTGGGGTCGAAGGCAATGAGCAGTTCTTC

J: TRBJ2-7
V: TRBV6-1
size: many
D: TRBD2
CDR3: CASKGTSGRGSYEQYF
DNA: TGTGCCAGTAAAGGGACTAGCGGGAGAGGCTCCTACGAGCAGTACTTC

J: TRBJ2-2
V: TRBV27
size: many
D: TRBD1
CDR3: CASKSTGGIGELFF
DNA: TGTGCCAGCAAATCGACAGGGGGGATCGGGGAGCTGTTTTTT

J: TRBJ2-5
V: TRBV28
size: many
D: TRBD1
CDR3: CASSLSGTGAVETQYF
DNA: TGTGCCAGCAGTTTATCCGGGACAGGGGCCGTAGAGACCCAGTACTTC

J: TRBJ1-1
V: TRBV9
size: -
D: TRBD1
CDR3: CASSGDRATEAFF
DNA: TGTGCCAGCAGCGGGGACAGGGCGACTGAAGCTTTCTTT

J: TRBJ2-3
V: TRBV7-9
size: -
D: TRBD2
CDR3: CASSQRTSGSMNTQYF
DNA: TGTGCCAGCAGCCAACGGACTAGCGGGAGTATGAATACGCAGTATTTT

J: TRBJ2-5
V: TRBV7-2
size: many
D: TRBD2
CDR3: CASSLRTSGSETQYF
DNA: TGTGCCAGCAGTTTACGGACTAGCGGGAGTGAGACCCAGTACTTC

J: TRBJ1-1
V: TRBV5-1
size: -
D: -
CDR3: CASRNRPGDTEAFF
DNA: TGCGCCAGCAGAAACAGGCCGGGGGACACTGAAGCTTTCTTT

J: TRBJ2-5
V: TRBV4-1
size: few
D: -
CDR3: CASSLTGGETQYF
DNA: TGCGCCAGCAGCCTGACAGGAGGCGAGACCCAGTACTTC

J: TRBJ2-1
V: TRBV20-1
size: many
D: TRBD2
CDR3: CSARDWLAGVNEQFF
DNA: TGCAGTGCTAGAGATTGGCTAGCGGGAGTCAATGAGCAGTTCTTC

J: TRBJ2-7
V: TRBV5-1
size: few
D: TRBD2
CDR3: CASSSRGGVGGYEQYF
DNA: TGCGCCAGCAGCTCGCGGGGAGGGGTTGGAGGCTACGAGCAGTACTTC